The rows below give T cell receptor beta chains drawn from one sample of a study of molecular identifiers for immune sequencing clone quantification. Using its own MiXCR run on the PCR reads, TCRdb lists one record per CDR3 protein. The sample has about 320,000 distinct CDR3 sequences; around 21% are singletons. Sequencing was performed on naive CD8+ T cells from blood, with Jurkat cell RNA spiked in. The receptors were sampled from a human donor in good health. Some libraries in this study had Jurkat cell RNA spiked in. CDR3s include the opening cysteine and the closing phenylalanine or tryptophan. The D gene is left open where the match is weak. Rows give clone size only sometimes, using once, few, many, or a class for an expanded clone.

CDR3 protein: CSARDPLTSGRSDTQYF
CDR3 DNA: TGCAGTGCTAGAGATCCCCTTACTAGCGGGAGGTCAGATACGCAGTATTTT
clone size: .
V gene: TRBV20-1
D gene: TRBD2
J gene: TRBJ2-3

CDR3 protein: CASSHSGTGSSYNEQFF
CDR3 DNA: TGCGCCAGCAGTCACTCCGGGACAGGGAGCTCCTACAATGAGCAGTTCTTC
clone size: many
V gene: TRBV23-1
D gene: TRBD1
J gene: TRBJ2-1

CDR3 protein: CACSQEDVGYNEQFF
CDR3 DNA: TGTGCCTGCAGCCAAGAAGACGTGGGGTACAATGAGCAGTTCTTC
clone size: .
V gene: TRBV3-1
D gene: .
J gene: TRBJ2-1

CDR3 protein: CSANRPDRYEQFF
CDR3 DNA: TGCAGTGCTAACCGCCCCGACAGGTACGAGCAGTTCTTC
clone size: many
V gene: TRBV20-1
D gene: .
J gene: TRBJ2-1

CDR3 protein: CASSGRDRLYEQYF
CDR3 DNA: TGTGCCAGCAGTGGCCGGGACAGATTATACGAGCAGTACTTC
clone size: many
V gene: TRBV12-3/TRBV12-4
D gene: TRBD1
J gene: TRBJ2-7

CDR3 protein: CASSLRLAEETQYF
CDR3 DNA: TGTGCCAGCAGCCTCCGACTAGCGGAAGAGACCCAGTACTTC
clone size: many
V gene: TRBV28
D gene: TRBD2
J gene: TRBJ2-5

CDR3 protein: CASSAQGFTDTQYF
CDR3 DNA: TGTGCCAGCAGCGCACAGGGTTTTACAGATACGCAGTATTTT
clone size: few
V gene: TRBV6-2/TRBV6-3
D gene: .
J gene: TRBJ2-3

CDR3 protein: CASSPGSGINEKLFF
CDR3 DNA: TGTGCCAGCAGTCCCGGGTCAGGGATTAATGAAAAACTGTTTTTT
clone size: many
V gene: TRBV28
D gene: .
J gene: TRBJ1-4

CDR3 protein: CASRPSGRGVFDGYTF
CDR3 DNA: TGTGCCAGCAGACCTTCAGGACGGGGGGTTTTCGATGGCTACACCTTC
clone size: .
V gene: TRBV6-5
D gene: .
J gene: TRBJ1-2

CDR3 protein: CASSQDLAGPTYEQYF
CDR3 DNA: TGCGCCAGCAGCCAAGATTTGGCGGGACCTACCTACGAGCAGTACTTC
clone size: .
V gene: TRBV4-3
D gene: .
J gene: TRBJ2-7

CDR3 protein: CASSLAEDDSGSSDTQYF
CDR3 DNA: TGTGCCAGCAGCTTAGCCGAGGACGACAGCGGGAGCTCAGATACGCAGTATTTT
clone size: .
V gene: TRBV7-2
D gene: TRBD2
J gene: TRBJ2-3

CDR3 protein: CASSLSPRGDPQHF
CDR3 DNA: TGTGCCAGCAGTTTATCACCCAGGGGGGATCCCCAGCATTTT
clone size: many
V gene: TRBV27
D gene: TRBD1
J gene: TRBJ1-5

CDR3 protein: CASSLAWNIQYF
CDR3 DNA: TGTGCCAGCAGCTTGGCCTGGAACATTCAGTACTTC
clone size: many
V gene: TRBV11-2
D gene: .
J gene: TRBJ2-4

CDR3 protein: CAWRAPANYEQYF
CDR3 DNA: TGTGCCTGGCGTGCCCCAGCTAATTACGAGCAGTACTTC
clone size: few
V gene: TRBV30
D gene: .
J gene: TRBJ2-7

CDR3 protein: CASSLVFNTDTQYF
CDR3 DNA: TGTGCCAGCAGCTTAGTGTTTAACACAGATACGCAGTATTTT
clone size: many
V gene: TRBV13
D gene: .
J gene: TRBJ2-3

CDR3 protein: CASGQGDRYTDTQYF
CDR3 DNA: TGCGCCAGCGGCCAAGGGGACAGATACACAGATACGCAGTATTTT
clone size: .
V gene: TRBV4-3
D gene: TRBD1
J gene: TRBJ2-3

CDR3 protein: CVPASPLHF
CDR3 DNA: TGTGTCCCGGCTTCACCCCTCCACTTT
clone size: many
V gene: TRBV19
D gene: .
J gene: TRBJ1-6

CDR3 protein: CASSPGQGNQPQYF
CDR3 DNA: TGTGCCAGCAGCCCGGGACAGGGAAATCAGCCCCAGTATTTT
clone size: .
V gene: TRBV7-2
D gene: TRBD1
J gene: TRBJ2-3

CDR3 protein: CSARRTNTDTQYF
CDR3 DNA: TGCAGTGCTAGACGGACTAACACAGATACGCAGTATTTT
clone size: many
V gene: TRBV20-1
D gene: .
J gene: TRBJ2-3

CDR3 protein: CASSMDPGHTQYF
CDR3 DNA: TGTGCCAGCAGCATGGACCCAGGTCACACGCAGTATTTT
clone size: many
V gene: TRBV7-9
D gene: .
J gene: TRBJ2-3

CDR3 protein: CASSQEGRGADTQYF
CDR3 DNA: TGCGCCAGCAGCCAAGAGGGTCGAGGAGCAGATACGCAGTATTTT
clone size: many
V gene: TRBV4-1
D gene: .
J gene: TRBJ2-3

CDR3 protein: CASSKPGQGNTEALF
CDR3 DNA: TGTGCCAGCAGCAAACCGGGACAGGGAAACACTGAAGCTCTCTTT
clone size: .
V gene: TRBV7-9
D gene: TRBD1
J gene: TRBJ1-1

CDR3 protein: CASREFRTREQYF
CDR3 DNA: TGTGCCAGCAGGGAATTTAGGACTCGGGAGCAGTACTTC
clone size: many
V gene: TRBV28
D gene: .
J gene: TRBJ2-7

CDR3 protein: CASSLSGRGGNEQYF
CDR3 DNA: TGTGCCAGCAGTTTATCTGGCAGGGGAGGTAACGAGCAGTACTTC
clone size: few
V gene: TRBV27
D gene: .
J gene: TRBJ2-7

CDR3 protein: CSARQGSNQPQHF
CDR3 DNA: TGCAGTGCAAGACAGGGGAGCAATCAGCCCCAGCATTTT
clone size: .
V gene: TRBV20-1
D gene: TRBD1
J gene: TRBJ1-5

CDR3 protein: CASSPGDSRNTEAFF
CDR3 DNA: TGTGCCAGCTCACCAGGGGACAGTAGGAACACTGAAGCTTTCTTT
clone size: few
V gene: TRBV18
D gene: TRBD1
J gene: TRBJ1-1

CDR3 protein: CASSQDFSGVTNEKLFF
CDR3 DNA: TGCGCCAGCAGCCAAGATTTCTCAGGCGTAACTAATGAAAAACTGTTTTTT
clone size: many
V gene: TRBV4-3
D gene: .
J gene: TRBJ1-4

CDR3 protein: CASSSDYQTQYF
CDR3 DNA: TGTGCCAGCAGTTCCGACTACCAGACCCAGTACTTC
clone size: few
V gene: TRBV6-6
D gene: .
J gene: TRBJ2-5

CDR3 protein: CASSPRGSGTGGGELLF
CDR3 DNA: TGTGCCAGCAGCCCACGCGGTAGCGGGACGGGAGGCGGGGAGCTGCTTTTT
clone size: .
V gene: TRBV4-2
D gene: TRBD2
J gene: TRBJ2-2

CDR3 protein: CASSQGPELYEQYF
CDR3 DNA: TGTGCCAGCAGCCAAGGACCCGAACTCTACGAGCAGTACTTC
clone size: many
V gene: TRBV3-1
D gene: .
J gene: TRBJ2-7

CDR3 protein: CASSQAGDTEAFF
CDR3 DNA: TGCGCCAGCAGCCAAGCAGGGGACACTGAAGCTTTCTTT
clone size: many
V gene: TRBV4-1
D gene: .
J gene: TRBJ1-1

CDR3 protein: CASSSQGALHGELFF
CDR3 DNA: TGTGCCAGCAGCTCACAGGGGGCGCTTCACGGGGAGCTGTTTTTT
clone size: many
V gene: TRBV5-4
D gene: TRBD1
J gene: TRBJ2-2